This T cell receptor beta chain was documented in a study of identical twins. Study-wide results and caveats: Where out-of-frame alpha sequences were twin-shared, they showed excess low generation probability.

This clonotype was counted ten times or more. What it binds is unknown. The CDR3 is 14 amino acids. V was trimmed by 5 bases and J by 5 bases, leaving 15 bases between them. Germline V gene data show CDR1 as MNHEY and CDR2 as SVGEGT. In TCRdb, the 5' RACE reads were re-called with MiXCR into one record per CDR3 protein. Of roughly 250,000 distinct CDR3 sequences listed, 11% to 15% are singletons. Sequenced input: memory (CD45RO+) T cells sorted from blood. This receptor was identified in a woman younger than 35 in good health. V gene TRBV6-2 or TRBV6-3 combines with J gene TRBJ1-1; maybe TRBD1 (6 bases). The CDR3 reads CASSSSVGQTEAFF. CDR3 coding DNA: TGTGCCAGCAGTAGCAGTGTGGGACAAACTGAAGCTTTCTTT.